Each of the 27 T cell receptor beta chains below was sequenced from the same sample in a study of shared clonotypes between healthy human individuals. Naive-designated CD8 cells lacked CD45RO, were positively enriched for CCR7, and omitted terminally differentiated effector memory CD45RA+ cells. Libraries were prepared by immunoSEQ multiplex PCR; TCRdb keeps only in-frame clonotypes and omits some of them. The sample carries approximately 1.9 million clones, 93% recorded once. Sequences were obtained from naive CD8+ T cells from PBMCs. The receptor set was obtained from a man younger than 35 in good health. Some clones in this sample may be carry-over from other donors' samples.

CDR3 sequence: CASSWIHREGNYGYTF. In DNA form, the CDR3 reads TGTGCCAGCAGCTGGATACACAGGGAGGGCAACTATGGCTACACCTTC. V and J are TRBV5-5 and TRBJ1-2, with D perhaps TRBD1 (6 bases). The germline V gene has CDR1 SGHKS and CDR2 YYEKEE (reference sequence). Deletions cut 3 bases from V and 2 bases from J, with 17 bases between. The CDR3 consists of 16 residues.

J is TRBJ2-1 and V is TRBV5-4; 11 nucleotides line up with TRBD2. Germline V gene data show CDR1 as SGHNT and CDR2 as YYREEE (reference sequence). CDR3 length: 15 residues. Germline trimming cut 4 bases from V and 2 bases from J; bases unmatched to any gene: 2. DNA for the CDR3: TGTGCCAGCAGCCTGACTAGCGGGGCCTACAATGAGCAGTTCTTC. Protein sequence: CASSLTSGAYNEQFF.

The chain is built from TRBV7-9 and TRBJ1-2; D is unresolved. Trimming left V 3 bases short and J 3 bases short, with 11 bases between. The length of the CDR3 is 14 residues. Germline V gene sequence: CDR1 SEHNR, CDR2 FQNEAQ (reference sequence). The CDR3 reads CASSLSQVDYGYTF. In DNA, the CDR3 is TGTGCCAGCAGCTTGAGCCAGGTCGACTATGGCTACACCTTC.

The J gene is TRBJ2-7, the V gene TRBV4-3; 8 bases align to TRBD2. V shed 1 base, J shed 3 bases, and the junction held 5 bases outside the gene matches. The CDR3 consists of 15 residues. Germline V gene sequence: CDR1 LGHNA, CDR2 YSLEER. The CDR3 sequence: CASSQGSGGDYEQYF. The CDR3 nucleotides are TGCGCCAGCAGCCAAGGGTCGGGAGGGGACTACGAGCAGTACTTC.

This clone appeared a single time. As DNA, the CDR3 is TGTGCCAGCAGCTCTAACAGGGGGATCGGCTACACTGAAGCTTTCTTT. It codes for CASSSNRGIGYTEAFF. The V gene is TRBV7-8, the J gene TRBJ1-1, with TRBD1 identical over 8 bases. The V gene's germline CDR1 is SGHVS and CDR2 FQNEAQ. The CDR3 has 16 amino acids. V shed 4 bases and J 3 bases; nucleotides not matched to a gene: 10.

The chain couples TRBV14 to TRBJ2-7; D unresolved. Trimming shortened V by 1 base and J by 5 bases, and 9 bases separated the two germline ends. The CDR3 contains 13 residues. Germline CDR1 SGHDN, CDR2 FVKESK. The CDR3 region is CASSQVRRDEQYF. The CDR3 nucleotides read TGTGCCAGCAGCCAAGTTCGACGGGACGAGCAGTACTTC.

This sequence joins TRBV5-1 and TRBJ2-5, with 7 bases lining up with TRBD1. Germline values: CDR1 SGHRS, CDR2 YFSETQ. The trim removed 2 bases at V and 5 bases at J, leaving 9 bases unmatched. CDR3 length: 15 residues. DNA for the CDR3: TGCGCCAGCAGCTTACAGGGGCTGATTTACGAGACCCAGTACTTC. This sequence encodes CASSLQGLIYETQYF.

The gene calls are TRBV28 and TRBJ1-1; D gene unclear. CDR3 length equals 15 residues. With 6 bases removed from V and 4 bases from J, the gap between germline ends came to 18 bases. Looked up from germline, CDR1 is MDHEN and CDR2 is SYDVKM. CDR3 in amino acids: CASSRLLTSGTEAFF. In nucleotides, the CDR3 is TGTGCCAGCAGCCGGCTCCTCACATCGGGCACTGAAGCTTTCTTT.

V is TRBV27 and J is TRBJ2-1; 11 positions agree with TRBD2. The J segment lost 8 bases and the V segment lost 5 bases, leaving 8 bases of the junction unmatched. Germline V CDR1 and CDR2: MNHEY, SMNVEV (reference sequence). The CDR3 runs 15 residues. The CDR3 coding sequence is TGTGCCAGCAGTCCCATTAGCGGGAGGGCTGATGAGCAGTTCTTC. This translates into CASSPISGRADEQFF.

The chain uses TRBV13 and TRBJ2-1; TRBD1 or TRBD2 may be the D gene (5 bases each). V lost 4 bases, J lost 4 bases, and 17 bases lay in between. CDR1 PRHDT and CDR2 FYEKMQ come from the germline V gene (reference sequence). CDR3 size: 16 residues. The CDR3 spells CASSSEGSPFYNEQFF. CDR3 DNA: TGTGCCAGCAGCTCCGAGGGGAGCCCCTTTTACAATGAGCAGTTCTTC.

The V and J genes are TRBV25-1 and TRBJ2-5; maybe TRBD2 (5 bases). The CDR3 runs to 15 residues. CDR1 and CDR2 (germline): MGHDK, SYGVNS. V was pared by 5 bases and J by 4 bases, with 17 bases between. CDR3 protein: CASSKTRGRGETQYF. The CDR3 DNA reads TGTGCCAGCAGTAAGACTCGAGGGCGCGGAGAGACCCAGTACTTC.

The rearrangement uses TRBV27 and TRBJ1-1, with D hard to call. Trimming took off 6 bases at V and 5 bases at J, with 16 bases between the two ends. Germline assignment: CDR1 MNHEY and CDR2 SMNVEV (reference sequence). The CDR3 sequence is 14 residues long. The CDR3 sequence is CASSQVGWATEAFF. CDR3 bases: TGTGCCAGCAGCCAGGTGGGGTGGGCAACTGAAGCTTTCTTT.

The chain joins TRBV6-5 to TRBJ1-1; D gene uncertain. Germline V lookup: CDR1 MNHEY, CDR2 SVGAGI. The CDR3 covers 13 residues. V lost 8 bases to trimming and J lost 0 bases, with 10 bases between them. CDR3 sequence (DNA): TGTGCCAGCGGTTGGCAGCTGAACACTGAAGCTTTCTTT. Translation: CASGWQLNTEAFF.

This chain uses TRBV29-1 with TRBJ1-2, with TRBD1 identical over 9 bases. The CDR3 contains 14 residues. Germline loops: CDR1 SQVTM, CDR2 ANQGSEA. J lost 7 bases, V lost 0 bases, and 6 bases had no gene match. CDR3 nucleotide sequence: TGCAGCGTTGAAGAAAGGGACAGGGTATTTGGCTACACCTTC. Translation: CSVEERDRVFGYTF. Using reference TRBV29-1 and TRBJ1-2 for the parts outside the CDR3, the full variable domain is SAVISQKPSRDICQRGTSLTIQCQVDSQVTMMFWYRQQPGQSLTLIATANQGSEATYESGFVIDKFPISRPNLTFSTLTVSNMSPEDSSIYLCSVEERDRVFGYTFGSGTRLTVV.

The CDR3 nucleotides read TGTGCCTGGAGTATGGGGGACGGCACTGAAGCTTTCTTT. It codes for CAWSMGDGTEAFF. The rearrangement links TRBV30 to TRBJ1-1; possibly TRBD1 for D (5 bases). The CDR3 is made up of 13 amino acids. Germline loops: CDR1 GTSNPN, CDR2 SVGIG (reference sequence). Trimming shortened V by 2 bases and J by 4 bases, and 11 bases separated the two germline ends. The entire variable domain, with the rest obtained from reference TRBV30 and TRBJ1-1, is as follows: SQTIHQWPATLVQPVGSPLSLECTVEGTSNPNLYWYRQAAGRGLQLLFYSVGIGQISSEVPQNLSASRPQDRQFILSSKKLLLSDSGFYLCAWSMGDGTEAFFGQGTRLTVV.

This chain uses TRBV29-1 with TRBJ2-7, with D possibly matching TRBD2 (5 bases). Germline V gene sequence: CDR1 SQVTM, CDR2 ANQGSEA. V lost 5 bases and J 3 bases, leaving 14 bases between the germline ends. The CDR3 is 13 residues long. The CDR3 here is CSVSGTNNYEQYF. CDR3 coding DNA: TGCAGCGTTAGCGGTACGAATAACTACGAGCAGTACTTC.

This sequence joins TRBV27 and TRBJ2-7; either TRBD1 or TRBD2 may fit D (6 bases each). This CDR3 is 17 amino acids long. Trimming took off 5 bases at V and 2 bases at J, with 22 bases between the two ends. CDR1 is MNHEY and CDR2 is SMNVEV in the germline V gene (reference sequence). The CDR3 nucleotides read TGTGCCAGCAGTCGAACTCAAGGGGGGCCGATCCCCTACGAGCAGTACTTC. Amino acids: CASSRTQGGPIPYEQYF.

This clone occurred once. The V call is TRBV15, the J call TRBJ1-1, with D perhaps TRBD1 (6 bases). Germline CDR1 reads LNHNV; CDR2 reads YYDKDF (reference sequence). Between the trimmed V and J ends, which lost 1 base and 3 bases, there was a span of 12 bases. The CDR3 is made up of 15 amino acids. The CDR3 sequence is CATSRVGGLDTEAFF. The CDR3 region has the DNA TGTGCCACCAGCAGAGTTGGGGGGCTCGACACTGAAGCTTTCTTT.

The rearrangement uses TRBV7-8 and TRBJ2-7; TRBD1 or TRBD2 may be the D gene (5 bases each). V was pared by 5 bases and J by 9 bases, with 17 bases between. The CDR3 runs 13 residues. Germline V gene lookup returns CDR1 SGHVS and CDR2 FQNEAQ. The DNA for the CDR3 is TGTGCCAGCAGCCCCCCGACCTTTGGGGGGCAGTACTTC. Translating gives CASSPPTFGGQYF.

The V and J genes are TRBV10-3 and TRBJ2-3, with D uncertain. This CDR3 is 14 amino acids long. The V end lost 2 bases, the J end lost 0 bases, and 6 bases lay between the germline ends. Germline CDR1 reads ENHRY; CDR2 reads SYGVKD. As DNA, the CDR3 is TGTGCCATCAGTGAGGGTTTTAGCACAGATACGCAGTATTTT. Its translation: CAISEGFSTDTQYF.

This clone has just one count. The chain has TRBV5-1 and TRBJ2-1; D is perhaps TRBD2 (5 bases). This CDR3 contains 18 residues. CDR1 SGHRS and CDR2 YFSETQ come from the germline V gene. Trimming removed 2 bases from V and 0 bases from J, with 18 bases in between. This CDR3 is CASSLESGLRSSYNEQFF. Here the CDR3 DNA reads TGCGCCAGCAGCTTAGAGAGTGGACTCCGGAGCTCCTACAATGAGCAGTTCTTC.

The V call is TRBV6-5, the J call TRBJ2-3, with D unclear. V gave up 2 bases and J gave up 1 base, with 7 bases separating them. The CDR3 sequence is 14 residues long. Per the germline V gene, CDR1 is MNHEY and CDR2 is SVGAGI. The CDR3 bases are TGTGCCAGCAGTTACGGGCTCCGCACAGATACGCAGTATTTT. Residues: CASSYGLRTDTQYF.

The V call is TRBV7-8, the J call TRBJ2-1; D uncertain. From germline, CDR1 is SGHVS and CDR2 FQNEAQ. This CDR3 contains 12 residues. Trimming cost V 1 base and J 9 bases, with 7 bases left between them. CDR3 residues: CASSLGNGEQFF. CDR3 bases: TGTGCCAGCAGCTTAGGAAACGGTGAGCAGTTCTTC.

This chain links TRBV10-3 with TRBJ2-7; maybe TRBD1 (6 bases). The V and J ends lost 2 bases and 5 bases respectively, with 13 bases between them. The CDR3 contains 14 residues. Germline values: CDR1 ENHRY, CDR2 SYGVKD. CDR3 region: CAISEGRGLNEQYF. For the CDR3, the DNA is TGTGCCATCAGTGAGGGCAGGGGCCTCAACGAGCAGTACTTC.

The chain carries TRBV11-2 and TRBJ2-2, with 7 bases aligning to TRBD1. V shed 0 bases and J 0 bases; nucleotides not matched to a gene: 4. CDR3 size: 17 residues. CDR1 and CDR2 (germline): SGHAT, FQNNGV. The CDR3 here is CASSLDPDRANTGELFF. As DNA, the CDR3 is TGTGCCAGCAGCTTAGATCCCGACAGGGCGAACACCGGGGAGCTGTTTTTT. The full variable domain, with the rest looked up from reference TRBV11-2 and TRBJ2-2, is EAGVAQSPRYKIIEKRQSVAFWCNPISGHATLYWYQQILGQGPKLLIQFQNNGVVDDSQLPKDRFSAERLKGVDSTLKIQPAKLEDSAVYLCASSLDPDRANTGELFFGEGSRLTVL.

The CDR3: CASSFRGLANTDTQYF. The DNA for the CDR3 is TGTGCCAGCAGCTTCCGGGGACTAGCGAACACAGATACGCAGTATTTT. The chain has TRBV5-4 and TRBJ2-3; 10 positions agree with TRBD2. Germline V gene lookup returns CDR1 SGHNT and CDR2 YYREEE (reference sequence). With V trimmed by 2 bases and J by 2 bases, 5 bases remained unmatched. The CDR3 is made up of 16 amino acids.

The V gene is TRBV5-1, the J gene TRBJ1-1; tentative D call: TRBD1 (6 bases). The CDR3 is 14 residues long. Per germline, CDR1 SGHRS and CDR2 YFSETQ. Deletions cut 0 bases from V and 7 bases from J, with 13 bases between. The CDR3 DNA reads as TGCGCCAGCAGCTTGGTTGTTAGGGGGGATGAAGCTTTCTTT. Protein sequence: CASSLVVRGDEAFF.